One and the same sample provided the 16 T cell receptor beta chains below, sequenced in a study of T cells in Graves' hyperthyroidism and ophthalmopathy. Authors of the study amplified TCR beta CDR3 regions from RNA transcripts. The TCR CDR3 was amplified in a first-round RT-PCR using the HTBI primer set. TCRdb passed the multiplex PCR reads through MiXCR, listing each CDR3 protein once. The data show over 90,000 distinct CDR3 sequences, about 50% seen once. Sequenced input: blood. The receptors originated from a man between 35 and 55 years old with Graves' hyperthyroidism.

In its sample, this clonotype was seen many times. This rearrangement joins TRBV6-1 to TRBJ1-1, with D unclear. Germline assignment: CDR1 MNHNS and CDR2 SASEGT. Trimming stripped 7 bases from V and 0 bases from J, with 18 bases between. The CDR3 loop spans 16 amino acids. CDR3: CASIPPRRKMNTEAFF. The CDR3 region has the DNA TGTGCCAGCATCCCCCCACGCCGAAAGATGAACACTGAAGCTTTCTTT.

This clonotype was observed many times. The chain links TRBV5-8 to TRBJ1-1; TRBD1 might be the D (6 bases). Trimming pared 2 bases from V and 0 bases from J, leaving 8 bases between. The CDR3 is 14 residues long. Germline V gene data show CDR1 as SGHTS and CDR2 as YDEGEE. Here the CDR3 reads CASSFGQMNTEAFF. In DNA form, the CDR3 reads TGTGCCAGCAGCTTCGGACAGATGAACACTGAAGCTTTCTTT.

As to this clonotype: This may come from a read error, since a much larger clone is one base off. CDR3 amino acids: CASSFNSLGFEACF. DNA of the CDR3: TGTGCCAGCAGTTTTAACTCTCTGGGGTTCGAAGCTTGCTTT. The J gene is TRBJ1-1, the V gene TRBV12-3 or TRBV12-4; D not certain. The CDR3 is 14 residues long.

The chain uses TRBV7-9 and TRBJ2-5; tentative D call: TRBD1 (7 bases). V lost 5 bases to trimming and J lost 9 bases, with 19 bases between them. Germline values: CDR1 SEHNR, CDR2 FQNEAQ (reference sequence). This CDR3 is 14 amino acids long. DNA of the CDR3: TGTGCCAGCAGCCGCGACAGGGCGGGGCAGCCCCAGTACTTC. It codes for CASSRDRAGQPQYF.

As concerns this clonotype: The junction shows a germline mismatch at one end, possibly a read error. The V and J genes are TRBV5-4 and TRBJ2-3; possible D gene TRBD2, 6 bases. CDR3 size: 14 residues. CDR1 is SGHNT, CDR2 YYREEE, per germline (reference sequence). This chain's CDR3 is CASSPPGLTDTQYF. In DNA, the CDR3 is TGCGCCAGCAGCCCCCCGGGACTCACAGATACGCAGTATTTT.

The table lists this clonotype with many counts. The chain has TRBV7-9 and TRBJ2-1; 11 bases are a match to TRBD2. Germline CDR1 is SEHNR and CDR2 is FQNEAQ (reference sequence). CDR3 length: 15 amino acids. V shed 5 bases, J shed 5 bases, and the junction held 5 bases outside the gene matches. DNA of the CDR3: TGTGCCAGCAGCGCCGGGACTAGCGGTAACAATGAGCAGTTCTTC. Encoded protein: CASSAGTSGNNEQFF.

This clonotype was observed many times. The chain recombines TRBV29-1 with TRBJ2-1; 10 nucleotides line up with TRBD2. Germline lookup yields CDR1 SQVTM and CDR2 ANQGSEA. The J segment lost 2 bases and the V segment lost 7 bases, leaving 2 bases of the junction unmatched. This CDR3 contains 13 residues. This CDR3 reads CSGGLAAYNEQFF. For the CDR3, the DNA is TGCAGCGGAGGACTAGCGGCCTACAATGAGCAGTTCTTC.

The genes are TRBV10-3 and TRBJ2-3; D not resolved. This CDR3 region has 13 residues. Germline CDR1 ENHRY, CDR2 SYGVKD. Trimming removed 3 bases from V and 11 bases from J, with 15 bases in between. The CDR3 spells CAISETANNEQYF. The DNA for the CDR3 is TGTGCCATCAGTGAAACAGCCAACAATGAGCAGTATTTT.

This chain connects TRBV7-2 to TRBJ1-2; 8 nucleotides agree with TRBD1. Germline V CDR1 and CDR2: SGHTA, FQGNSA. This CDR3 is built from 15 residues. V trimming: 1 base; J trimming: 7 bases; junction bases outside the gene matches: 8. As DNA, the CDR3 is TGTGCCAGCAGCTTAGGGGCGGGACAGGCCTCTGGCTACACCTTC. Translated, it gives CASSLGAGQASGYTF.

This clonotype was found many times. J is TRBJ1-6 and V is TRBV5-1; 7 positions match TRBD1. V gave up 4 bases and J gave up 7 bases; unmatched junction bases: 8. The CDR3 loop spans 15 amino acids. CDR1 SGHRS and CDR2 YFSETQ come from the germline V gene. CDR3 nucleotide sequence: TGCGCCAGCAGCGGGGCCGGGACAGCGAATTCACCCCTCCACTTT. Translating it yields CASSGAGTANSPLHF.

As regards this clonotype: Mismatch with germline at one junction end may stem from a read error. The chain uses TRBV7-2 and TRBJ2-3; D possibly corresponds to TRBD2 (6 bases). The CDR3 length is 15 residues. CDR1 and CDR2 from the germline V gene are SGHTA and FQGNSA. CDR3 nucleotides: TGTGCCAGCAGCTTCAAGGCGGGGTCAACAGGTACGCAGTATTTT. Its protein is CASSFKAGSTGTQYF.

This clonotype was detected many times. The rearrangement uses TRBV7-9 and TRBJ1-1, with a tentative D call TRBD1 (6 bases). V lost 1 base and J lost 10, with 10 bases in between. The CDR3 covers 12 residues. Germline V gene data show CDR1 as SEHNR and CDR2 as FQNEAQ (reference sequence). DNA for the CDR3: TGTGCCAGCAGCTTAGAAGGACAGCCAGCTTTCTTT. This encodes CASSLEGQPAFF.

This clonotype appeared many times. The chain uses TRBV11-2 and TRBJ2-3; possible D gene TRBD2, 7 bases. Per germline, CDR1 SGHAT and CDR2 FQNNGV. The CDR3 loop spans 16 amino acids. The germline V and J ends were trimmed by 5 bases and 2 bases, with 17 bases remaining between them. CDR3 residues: CASSRDAGANTDTQYF. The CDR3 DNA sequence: TGTGCCAGCAGCCGCGACGCGGGGGCTAACACAGATACGCAGTATTTT.

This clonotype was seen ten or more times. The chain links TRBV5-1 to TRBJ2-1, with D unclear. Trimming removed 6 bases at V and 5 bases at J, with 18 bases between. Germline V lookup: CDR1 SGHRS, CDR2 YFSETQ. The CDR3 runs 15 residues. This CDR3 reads CASNRYPTVDNEQFF. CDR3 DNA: TGCGCCAGCAACCGATACCCAACGGTCGACAATGAGCAGTTCTTC.

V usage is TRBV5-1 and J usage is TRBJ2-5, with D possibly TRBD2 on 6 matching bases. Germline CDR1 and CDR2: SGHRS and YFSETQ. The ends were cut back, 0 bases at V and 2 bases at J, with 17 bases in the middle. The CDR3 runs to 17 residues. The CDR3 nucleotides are TGCGCCAGCAGCTTGGGGTGGGCAGGGAGGAGGCAAGAGACCCAGTACTTC. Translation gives CASSLGWAGRRQETQYF.

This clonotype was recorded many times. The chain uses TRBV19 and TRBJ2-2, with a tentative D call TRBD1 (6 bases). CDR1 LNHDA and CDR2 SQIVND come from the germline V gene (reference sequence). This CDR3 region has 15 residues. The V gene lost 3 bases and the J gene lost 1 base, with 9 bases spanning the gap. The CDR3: CASSIPDRNTGELFF. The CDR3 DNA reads TGTGCCAGTAGTATCCCGGACAGGAACACCGGGGAGCTGTTTTTT.